This T cell receptor beta chain was profiled in a study of cytomegalovirus exposure and HLA in healthy donors. Whole-study results and caveats: A later analysis by the authors found several of the most significant clusters apparently linked to common viral pathogens.

The CMV serostatus of this donor was not recorded. Details on this clone: The antigen remains undetermined.

Primers for the PCR totalled 60 Vbeta and 13 Jbeta. The method was immunoSEQ multiplex PCR; TCRdb's version includes in-frame clones alone and lacks a portion of them. This sample has approximately 150,000 clones, with approximately 72% found just once. V dropped 4 bases and J dropped 4; count of bases not matched to a gene: 5. This CDR3 is 16 amino acids long. Germline loops: CDR1 SGHTA, CDR2 FQGNSA. Sample: PBMCs. The source of this sequence is a human donor in good health. The genes are TRBV7-2 and TRBJ2-3, with 13 bases that match TRBD2. Here the CDR3 reads CASSSRTSGRSDTQYF. The DNA for the CDR3 is TGTGCCAGCAGCTCTCGGACTAGCGGGAGATCAGATACGCAGTATTTT.